The 10 T cell receptor beta chains listed next were all sequenced from one sample in a study of cytotoxic CD8 clonotypes in ibrutinib-treated CLL. TCRdb's table, derived via immunoSEQ multiplex PCR, lists solely in-frame clones and lacks some. The table lists approximately 320,000 clones, over 60% of them singletons. The starting material was PBMCs, obtained after 36 months of ibrutinib treatment. The receptor set was obtained from a human donor with chronic lymphocytic leukemia.

This clone was recorded once. This rearrangement joins TRBV19 to TRBJ2-5, with TRBD2 as a possible D gene (5 bases). In germline, CDR1 is LNHDA, CDR2 SQIVND (reference sequence). The CDR3 extends over 14 amino acids. The V gene lost 3 bases and the J gene lost 5 bases, with 13 bases spanning the gap. CDR3 in DNA: TGTGCCAGTAGTATCCCCACTAGGCGGGAGACCCAGTACTTC. Its protein product is CASSIPTRRETQYF. Together with reference TRBV19 and TRBJ2-5, the CDR3 gives the full variable domain: DGGITQSPKYLFRKEGQNVTLSCEQNLNHDAMYWYRQDPGQGLRLIYYSQIVNDFQKGDIAEGYSVSREKKESFPLTVTSAQKNPTAFYLCASSIPTRRETQYFGPGTRLLVL.

This clone was recorded a few times. The chain employs TRBV6-1 and TRBJ2-2; D unclear. Trimming pared 1 base from V and 13 bases from J, leaving 10 bases between. The CDR3 sequence is 12 residues long. Germline V CDR1 and CDR2: MNHNS, SASEGT. The CDR3 loop reads CASSEVGLRLFF. CDR3 DNA: TGTGCCAGCAGTGAAGTAGGGCTTAGGCTGTTTTTT.

This rearrangement joins TRBV20-1 to TRBJ1-2, with unresolved D. V lost 6 bases to trimming and J lost 0 bases, with 5 bases between them. Germline V gives CDR1 DFQATT, CDR2 SNEGSKA (reference sequence). The CDR3 extends over 11 amino acids. CDR3 coding DNA: TGCAGTGCAGGTTCTAACTATGGCTACACCTTC. Its protein is CSAGSNYGYTF.

This clone appeared a few times. V usage is TRBV2 and J usage is TRBJ1-2; 7 bases are a match to TRBD1. V dropped 4 bases and J dropped 6; count of bases not matched to a gene: 8. Looked up from germline, CDR1 is SNHLY and CDR2 is FYNNEI. This CDR3 is built from 14 residues. The chain's CDR3 is CASSGGDSSHGYTF. CDR3 sequence (DNA): TGTGCCAGCAGTGGGGGGGACAGCTCTCATGGCTACACCTTC.

The rearrangement uses TRBV9 and TRBJ2-1; D is ambiguous. The CDR3 totals 12 residues. CDR1 and CDR2 from the germline V gene are SGDLS and YYNGEE. V was trimmed by 2 bases and J by 6 bases, leaving 6 bases between them. CDR3: CASSVDFNEQFF. CDR3 DNA: TGTGCCAGCAGCGTTGACTTCAATGAGCAGTTCTTC.

This clone was seen just once. The chain is built from TRBV18 and TRBJ1-2, with 8 bases identical to TRBD1. V dropped 2 bases and J dropped 9; count of bases not matched to a gene: 5. CDR3 length equals 13 residues. The germline V gene encodes CDR1 KGHSH and CDR2 LQKENI. CDR3 nucleotides: TGTGCCAGCTCACCATTGGACAGGGCCCGCTACACCTTC. This encodes CASSPLDRARYTF.

The gene calls are TRBV9 and TRBJ2-5; weak D call: TRBD2 (6 bases). Germline V gives CDR1 SGDLS, CDR2 YYNGEE. The V and J ends lost 3 bases and 5 bases respectively, with 17 bases between them. The CDR3 runs 15 residues. This CDR3 reads CASSGAGSSWETQYF. DNA of the CDR3: TGTGCCAGCAGCGGGGCGGGGAGTTCGTGGGAGACCCAGTACTTC.

This chain joins TRBV2 and TRBJ2-7; D unresolved. The germline CDR1 and CDR2 sequences are SNHLY and FYNNEI. The CDR3 length is 13 residues. With 8 bases removed from V and 3 bases from J, the gap between germline ends came to 14 bases. CDR3 bases: TGTGCCAGCGTCAGAGTCCCCCTCTACGAGCAGTACTTC. It codes for CASVRVPLYEQYF.

The V gene is TRBV5-6, the J gene TRBJ1-3; D is unresolved. This CDR3 is 15 amino acids long. With 2 bases removed from V and 1 base from J, the gap between germline ends came to 10 bases. Germline-derived CDR1 and CDR2 are SGHDT and YYEEEE. The CDR3 region is CASSFWQPSGNTIYF. The CDR3 nucleotides are TGTGCCAGCAGCTTTTGGCAGCCATCTGGAAACACCATATATTTT.

The rearrangement uses TRBV6-5 and TRBJ2-1; D is unclear. Germline V gives CDR1 MNHEY, CDR2 SVGAGI. Trimming stripped 0 bases from V and 6 bases from J, with 15 bases between. This CDR3 has 16 residues. The CDR3 region is CASSYSNPGLGNEQFF. Here the CDR3 DNA reads TGTGCCAGCAGTTACTCGAATCCGGGTTTAGGCAATGAGCAGTTCTTC.